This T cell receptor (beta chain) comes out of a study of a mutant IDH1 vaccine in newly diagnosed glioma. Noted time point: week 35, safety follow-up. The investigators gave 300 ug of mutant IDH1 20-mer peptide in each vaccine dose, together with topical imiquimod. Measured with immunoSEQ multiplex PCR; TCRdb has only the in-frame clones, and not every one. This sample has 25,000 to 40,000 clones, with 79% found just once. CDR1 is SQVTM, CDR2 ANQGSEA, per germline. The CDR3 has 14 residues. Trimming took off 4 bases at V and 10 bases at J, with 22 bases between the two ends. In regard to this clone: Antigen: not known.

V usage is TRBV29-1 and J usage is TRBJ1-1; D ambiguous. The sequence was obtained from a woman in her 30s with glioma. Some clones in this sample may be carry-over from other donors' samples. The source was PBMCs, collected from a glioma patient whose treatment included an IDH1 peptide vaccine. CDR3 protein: CSVGKGNYGGGAFF. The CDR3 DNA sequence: TGCAGCGTTGGGAAGGGAAATTACGGTGGTGGAGCTTTCTTT. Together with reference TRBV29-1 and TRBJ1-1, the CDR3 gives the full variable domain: SAVISQKPSRDICQRGTSLTIQCQVDSQVTMMFWYRQQPGQSLTLIATANQGSEATYESGFVIDKFPISRPNLTFSTLTVSNMSPEDSSIYLCSVGKGNYGGGAFFGQGTRLTVV.